This T cell receptor (beta chain) was identified during a study of T cell changes during pregnancy in multiple sclerosis. Germline V gene data show CDR1 as SGHNT and CDR2 as YYREEE (reference sequence). This CDR3 is 15 amino acids long. The trim removed 4 bases at V and 3 bases at J, leaving 4 bases unmatched. Generated by immunoSEQ multiplex PCR, the TCRdb table keeps only in-frame clones and is missing some. This table has around 38,000 clones, roughly 91% appearing once. The rearrangement links TRBV5-4 to TRBJ2-7; TRBD2 matches at 13 bases. This receptor was obtained from a female donor with multiple sclerosis, enrolled in a pregnancy study. Sequenced here: CD8+ T cells from peripheral blood mononuclear cells, sampled in the second trimester of pregnancy. CDR3 region: CASSVGTSGIYEQYF. In nucleotides, the CDR3 is TGTGCCAGCAGCGTCGGGACTAGCGGGATCTACGAGCAGTACTTC.